This section outlines one T cell receptor (beta chain) sequence together with its context. Its cognate antigen is unknown. TCRdb passed the reads through MiXCR, listing each CDR3 protein once. The table lists roughly 71,000 distinct CDR3 sequences, more than 20% of them singletons. This sample was included in a study of type 1 regulatory T cells. Study-wide findings and caveats: Compared with non-Tr1 cells, Tr1 cells showed a narrower TCR repertoire.

The CDR3 is made up of 14 amino acids. The V and J ends lost 8 bases and 3 bases respectively, with 15 bases between them. The germline gives CDR1 KGHSH, CDR2 LQKENI. This TCR derives from a human donor in good health. The chain joins TRBV18 to TRBJ2-3, with D possibly matching TRBD2 (6 bases). The specimen sequenced was cultured type 1 regulatory T (Tr1) cells, either the whole culture or a sorted fraction (not recorded which). The CDR3 is CASGEERVTDTQYF. Here the CDR3 DNA reads TGTGCCAGCGGCGAGGAGCGGGTTACAGATACGCAGTATTTT.